Listed below are T cell receptor beta chains from one sample, sequenced in a study of regulatory T cells in long-lasting Graves disease. TCRdb processed the multiplex PCR reads anew with MiXCR; each CDR3 protein has one entry. Of around 500,000 distinct CDR3 sequences in the sample, approximately 15% were seen once. The same data also went into a second study, on T cells in Graves' hyperthyroidism and ophthalmopathy.

This sample comprised peripheral blood mononuclear cells (PBMCs), obtained at new diagnosis, from a patient treated with antithyroid drugs. These receptors all come from a man aged 30 to 45 with Graves disease. The CDR3 runs from the conserved cysteine through the conserved F or W. A D gene is named only where the DNA matches it firmly. Size values are once, few and many counts, or a class for expanded clones, and some rows have none.

size	V	J	D	CDR3	DNA
many	TRBV2	TRBJ2-1	TRBD1	CASSGDRGDNEQFF	TGTGCCAGCAGTGGGGACAGGGGTGACAATGAGCAGTTCTTC
.	TRBV5-1	TRBJ2-2	TRBD2	CASSLGGRAGGELFF	TGCGCCAGCAGCTTAGGCGGGAGGGCCGGCGGGGAGCTGTTTTTT
few	TRBV20-1	TRBJ1-1	.	CSAGPTNTEAFF	TGCAGTGCTGGACCTACAAACACTGAAGCTTTCTTT
few	TRBV3-1	TRBJ2-7	.	CASSHLGEQYF	TGTGCCAGCAGCCACTTGGGCGAGCAGTACTTC
many	TRBV2	TRBJ1-1	.	CASTGTGRGNTEAFF	TGTGCCAGCACCGGAACGGGTCGGGGAAACACTGAAGCTTTCTTT
many	TRBV6-1	TRBJ1-1	.	CASSPGPGDTEAFF	TGTGCCAGCAGTCCCGGTCCCGGGGACACTGAAGCTTTCTTT
.	TRBV3-1	TRBJ2-1	.	CASSQQSREMLVYNEQFF	TGTGCCAGCAGCCAACAAAGTCGGGAGATGTTGGTGTACAATGAGCAGTTCTTC
.	TRBV27	TRBJ1-5	TRBD1	CATGTGTQPQHF	TGTGCCACCGGGACAGGGACTCAGCCCCAGCATTTT
many	TRBV30	TRBJ2-3	TRBD2	CAWSGLAGGDTQYF	TGTGCCTGGAGCGGGCTAGCGGGAGGAGATACGCAGTATTTT
many	TRBV12-3/TRBV12-4	TRBJ2-3	TRBD2	CASSSPLAATDTQYF	TGTGCCAGCAGTTCACCCCTAGCGGCCACAGATACGCAGTATTTT
.	TRBV18	TRBJ2-1	TRBD2	CASSPGLQDNEQFF	TGTGCCAGCTCACCGGGACTACAGGACAATGAGCAGTTCTTC
many	TRBV10-3	TRBJ1-2	.	CATNRDPMGYGYTF	TGTGCCACCAACCGGGACCCCATGGGCTATGGCTACACCTTC
.	TRBV6-1	TRBJ1-3	.	CASSRRHPSGNTIYF	TGTGCCAGCAGCCGGAGACACCCTTCTGGAAACACCATATATTTT
once	TRBV27	TRBJ2-2	TRBD1	CASSDRTGGENTGELFF	TGTGCCAGCAGTGACCGGACAGGGGGAGAGAACACCGGGGAGCTGTTTTTT
many	TRBV29-1	TRBJ1-1	.	CSGTGDFNTEAFF	TGCAGCGGGACGGGGGACTTTAACACTGAAGCTTTCTTT
many	TRBV6-5	TRBJ1-3	.	CASSYDRISGNTIYF	TGTGCCAGCAGTTATGATAGGATTTCTGGAAACACCATATATTTT
many	TRBV7-8	TRBJ2-7	.	CASAIIGEQYF	TGTGCCAGCGCGATAATCGGCGAGCAGTACTTC
many	TRBV7-9	TRBJ2-1	.	CASRGEGADEQFF	TGTGCCAGCAGAGGCGAGGGTGCGGATGAGCAGTTCTTC
.	TRBV5-1	TRBJ2-5	.	CASSLTNSKETQYF	TGCGCCAGCAGCCTGACTAACTCCAAAGAGACCCAGTACTTC
.	TRBV5-1	TRBJ2-2	.	CASSLAWGGGIGTGELFF	TGCGCCAGCAGCTTGGCCTGGGGCGGCGGGATAGGCACCGGGGAGCTGTTTTTT
few	TRBV7-3	TRBJ1-6	.	CASSPTGLSSPLHF	TGTGCCAGCAGCCCAACAGGGTTAAGTTCACCCCTCCACTTT
many	TRBV28	TRBJ1-3	TRBD1	CASSPGDSLGNTIYF	TGTGCCAGCAGTCCGGGGGACAGTCTAGGAAACACCATATATTTT
.	TRBV12-5	TRBJ1-2	.	CASAPSRLPDGYTF	TGTGCTAGTGCCCCTTCTCGGCTCCCGGATGGCTACACCTTC
once	TRBV14	TRBJ2-5	TRBD2	CASSRGLAGALYQETQYF	TGTGCCAGCAGCCGGGGACTAGCGGGAGCCTTGTACCAAGAGACCCAGTACTTC
many	TRBV27	TRBJ2-7	.	CASSLDYSFSYEQYF	TGTGCCAGCAGTTTAGATTATTCATTCTCCTACGAGCAGTACTTC
many	TRBV29-1	TRBJ1-2	TRBD1	CSAGQGADGYTF	TGCAGCGCGGGACAGGGGGCGGATGGCTACACCTTC
.	TRBV24-1	TRBJ2-2	TRBD2	CATRSSGSSELFF	TGTGCCACGAGATCTAGCGGGAGCTCGGAGCTGTTTTTT
many	TRBV10-3	TRBJ1-3	.	CAITPDSGNTIYF	TGTGCCATCACCCCAGACTCTGGAAACACCATATATTTT
many	TRBV3-1	TRBJ2-3	.	CASSQPTILTDTQYF	TGTGCCAGCAGCCAACCGACTATACTAACAGATACGCAGTATTTT
.	TRBV4-1	TRBJ2-1	.	CASSNPGRRSYNEQFF	TGCGCCAGCAGCAACCCGGGACGTCGTTCCTACAATGAGCAGTTCTTC
many	TRBV3-1	TRBJ1-6	TRBD1	CASSRTGSNSPLHF	TGTGCCAGCAGCCGGACAGGGTCAAACTCACCCCTCCACTTT
few	TRBV9	TRBJ1-1	.	CASSPGQYEAFF	TGTGCCAGCAGCCCCGGACAGTATGAAGCTTTCTTT
few	TRBV6-4	TRBJ2-1	.	CASSDSVRGRKQFF	TGTGCCAGCAGTGACTCGGTTCGGGGTCGGAAGCAGTTCTTC
many	TRBV7-9	TRBJ2-5	TRBD1	CASSQTGLQETQYF	TGTGCCAGCAGCCAGACAGGGCTCCAAGAGACCCAGTACTTC
.	TRBV29-1	TRBJ2-1	.	CSVLRGTLFVNEQFF	TGCAGCGTCCTACGTGGTACGTTATTCGTCAATGAGCAGTTCTTC
many	TRBV5-1	TRBJ2-3	.	CASSIGQITDTQYF	TGCGCCAGCAGCATCGGACAGATCACAGATACGCAGTATTTT
.	TRBV20-1	TRBJ2-6	.	CSARAPQRGGANVLTF	TGCAGTGCTAGAGCCCCCCAAAGAGGCGGGGCCAACGTCCTGACTTTC
once	TRBV10-3	TRBJ2-1	TRBD1	CAISVGTGPSYNEQFF	TGTGCCATCAGTGTGGGGACAGGTCCTTCCTACAATGAGCAGTTCTTC
many	TRBV6-5	TRBJ2-5	TRBD2	CASSYGTSGSVETQYF	TGTGCCAGCAGTTACGGGACTAGCGGGAGTGTTGAGACCCAGTACTTC
.	TRBV6-2/TRBV6-3	TRBJ2-1	.	CASSPPGTSKGEQFF	TGTGCCAGCAGCCCTCCCGGGACCTCGAAGGGAGAGCAGTTCTTC
.	TRBV11-2	TRBJ2-6	.	CASSTYRPQVGANVLTF	TGTGCCAGCAGCACATATCGCCCCCAAGTTGGGGCCAACGTCCTGACTTTC
many	TRBV12-3/TRBV12-4	TRBJ1-1	.	CASGDTTGAFF	TGTGCCAGCGGGGATACTACTGGGGCTTTCTTT
.	TRBV7-9	TRBJ2-5	.	CASTLTPDRQETQYF	TGTGCCAGCACCCTAACCCCGGACAGACAAGAGACCCAGTACTTC
.	TRBV5-6	TRBJ1-1	TRBD1	CASSLDRELSEAFF	TGTGCCAGCAGCTTAGACAGGGAGCTTTCTGAAGCTTTCTTT
many	TRBV7-8	TRBJ2-5	.	CASSLVSETQYF	TGTGCCAGCAGCTTAGTTTCAGAGACCCAGTACTTC
.	TRBV12-3/TRBV12-4	TRBJ1-1	.	CASSHPGGVAFF	TGTGCCAGCAGCCACCCCGGAGGGGTAGCTTTCTTT
many	TRBV3-1	TRBJ1-1	.	CASSQDLVSPITEAFF	TGTGCCAGCAGCCAAGATCTTGTCAGCCCGATCACTGAAGCTTTCTTT
many	TRBV7-2	TRBJ2-1	.	CASSDVYNEQFF	TGTGCCAGCAGCGATGTATACAATGAGCAGTTCTTC
few	TRBV5-1	TRBJ2-1	.	CASSSMTAGGHNEQFF	TGCGCCAGCAGCTCAATGACAGCTGGGGGCCACAATGAGCAGTTCTTC
few	TRBV11-2	TRBJ1-2	TRBD1	CASSSTGGGALRYGYTF	TGTGCCAGCAGCTCTACAGGGGGCGGTGCGTTACGTTATGGCTACACCTTC